This TCR beta chain was retrieved from a study of cytomegalovirus exposure and HLA in healthy donors. Findings and limits, study-wide: In a later analysis, compared with equally common non-associated chains, HLA-associated beta chains were more expanded. TCR beta chain V- and J-gene trimming was linked, in a later analysis, to a missense variant in DCLRE1C. About 90% or about 30% of the time was how often most TCR beta V segments were productive, according to an earlier analysis. Later on, an analysis showed TCR association rates differing by HLA locus, with DRB1 the most and HLA-C the fewest.

A multiplex PCR was run with 60 Vbeta primers and 13 Jbeta primers. Profiled with immunoSEQ multiplex PCR; TCRdb holds only in-frame clones, not every one. The sample has about 98,000 clones; 50% to 70% are singletons. A word on this clone: The antigen is unknown.

There are 20 residues in the CDR3. CDR1 is LGHNA, CDR2 YNFKEQ, per germline. V trimming: 0 bases; J trimming: 7 bases; junction bases outside the gene matches: 19. This clonotype was obtained from a human donor in good health. Sequencing used PBMCs. J is TRBJ2-2 and V is TRBV4-2; 8 nucleotides line up with TRBD2. For the CDR3, the DNA is TGTGCCAGCAGCCAAGATCGGCTAGGGTCGGGCGGGAGGCAGGTCGGGGAGCTGTTTTTT. Its translation: CASSQDRLGSGGRQVGELFF.